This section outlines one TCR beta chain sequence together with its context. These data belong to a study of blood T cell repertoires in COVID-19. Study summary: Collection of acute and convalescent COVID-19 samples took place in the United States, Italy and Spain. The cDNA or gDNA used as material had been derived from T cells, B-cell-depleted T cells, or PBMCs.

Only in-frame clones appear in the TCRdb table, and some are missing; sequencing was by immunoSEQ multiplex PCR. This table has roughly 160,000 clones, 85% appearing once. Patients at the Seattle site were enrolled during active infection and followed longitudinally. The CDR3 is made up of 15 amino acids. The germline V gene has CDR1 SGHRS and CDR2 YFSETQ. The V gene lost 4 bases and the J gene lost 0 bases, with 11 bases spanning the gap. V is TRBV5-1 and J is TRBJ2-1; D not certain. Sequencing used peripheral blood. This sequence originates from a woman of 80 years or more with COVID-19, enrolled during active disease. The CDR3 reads CASSSSRSSYNEQFF. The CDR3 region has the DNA TGCGCCAGCAGCAGTTCAAGGAGCTCCTACAATGAGCAGTTCTTC.